Listed below are T cell receptor beta chains from one sample, sequenced in a study of cytomegalovirus exposure and HLA in healthy donors. The repertoire was sequenced with immunoSEQ multiplex PCR; TCRdb's copy has only in-frame clones and lacks some. The sample carries approximately 150,000 clones, around 80% recorded once. The sequencing input was PBMCs. These receptors originate from a man aged 18 to 30 in good health and CMV-seronegative. The CDR3 runs from the conserved cysteine through the conserved F or W. D genes are given only for firm matches. Clone size appears in some rows only: once, few, many, or a class for an expanded clone.

DNA: TGTGCCTGGAGGCAGGGTGGCACTGAAGCTTTCTTT
CDR3: CAWRQGGTEAFF
V: TRBV30
D: -
size: -
J: TRBJ1-1

DNA: TGTGCCAGCAGCTTCCAAGGGACAGGGGTATCCGAGCAGTACTTC
CDR3: CASSFQGTGVSEQYF
V: TRBV5-6
D: TRBD1
size: -
J: TRBJ2-7

DNA: TGCGCCAGCAGCCAAGATTTGACTAGCGGACGAGATACGCAGTATTTT
CDR3: CASSQDLTSGRDTQYF
V: TRBV4-3
D: TRBD2
size: -
J: TRBJ2-3

DNA: TGTGCCAGCAGCTTGTCCCTTACTAATGAAAAACTGTTTTTT
CDR3: CASSLSLTNEKLFF
V: TRBV28
D: -
size: -
J: TRBJ1-4

DNA: TGCGCCAGCAGCCTAACGTCAGTTGCCTTCTACGAGCAGTACTTC
CDR3: CASSLTSVAFYEQYF
V: TRBV4-1
D: -
size: once
J: TRBJ2-7

DNA: TGTGCCAGCAGCTCCCGGGACAGTGTGTCCGAGCCCCAGCATTTT
CDR3: CASSSRDSVSEPQHF
V: TRBV5-6
D: TRBD1
size: few
J: TRBJ1-5

DNA: TGCGCCAGCAGCCTTAGCGGCCTTAGCACAGATACGCAGTATTTT
CDR3: CASSLSGLSTDTQYF
V: TRBV4-3
D: -
size: -
J: TRBJ2-3

DNA: TGTGCCAGCAGTGAGGAGCTTTACGAGCAGTACTTC
CDR3: CASSEELYEQYF
V: TRBV25-1
D: -
size: -
J: TRBJ2-7

DNA: TGTGCCAGCAGCGGAACACAGGGGAGCTCCTACGAGCAGTACTTC
CDR3: CASSGTQGSSYEQYF
V: TRBV9
D: TRBD1
size: -
J: TRBJ2-7

DNA: TGTGCCAGCAGCTTAGGGGAGATAGACTATGGCTACACCTTC
CDR3: CASSLGEIDYGYTF
V: TRBV13
D: -
size: once
J: TRBJ1-2